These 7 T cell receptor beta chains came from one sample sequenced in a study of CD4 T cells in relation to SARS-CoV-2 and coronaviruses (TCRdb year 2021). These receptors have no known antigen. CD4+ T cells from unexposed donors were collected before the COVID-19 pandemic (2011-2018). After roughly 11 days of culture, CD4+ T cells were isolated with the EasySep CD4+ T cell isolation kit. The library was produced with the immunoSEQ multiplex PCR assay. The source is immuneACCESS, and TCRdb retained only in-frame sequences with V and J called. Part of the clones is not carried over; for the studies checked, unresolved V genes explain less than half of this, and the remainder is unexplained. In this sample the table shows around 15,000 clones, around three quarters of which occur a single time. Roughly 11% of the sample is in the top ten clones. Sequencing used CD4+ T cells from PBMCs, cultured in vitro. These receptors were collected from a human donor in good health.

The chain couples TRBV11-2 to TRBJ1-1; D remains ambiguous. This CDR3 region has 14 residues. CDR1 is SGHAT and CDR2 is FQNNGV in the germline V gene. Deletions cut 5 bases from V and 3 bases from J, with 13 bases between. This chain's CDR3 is CASSAKMRDTEAFF. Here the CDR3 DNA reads TGTGCCAGCAGCGCCAAGATGAGGGACACTGAAGCTTTCTTT.

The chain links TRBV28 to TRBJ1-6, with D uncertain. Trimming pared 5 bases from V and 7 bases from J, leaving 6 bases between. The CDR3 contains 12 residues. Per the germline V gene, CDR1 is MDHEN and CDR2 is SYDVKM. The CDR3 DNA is TGTGCCAGCAGTCGAGGCAATTCACCCCTCCACTTT. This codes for CASSRGNSPLHF.

This chain's CDR3 is CASSQEHVNSPLHF. In DNA form, the CDR3 reads TGTGCCAGCAGCCAAGAACATGTAAATTCACCCCTCCACTTT. This rearrangement joins TRBV14 to TRBJ1-6; D call uncertain. Trimming cost V 0 bases and J 7 bases, with 7 bases left between them. The CDR3 loop spans 14 amino acids. The germline CDR1 and CDR2 sequences are SGHDN and FVKESK.

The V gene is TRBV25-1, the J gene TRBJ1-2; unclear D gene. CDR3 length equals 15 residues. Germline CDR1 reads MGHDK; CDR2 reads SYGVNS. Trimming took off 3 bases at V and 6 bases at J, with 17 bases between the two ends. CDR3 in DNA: TGTGCCAGCAGTGACCCCGGACGGCCTAGAGATGGCTACACCTTC. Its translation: CASSDPGRPRDGYTF.

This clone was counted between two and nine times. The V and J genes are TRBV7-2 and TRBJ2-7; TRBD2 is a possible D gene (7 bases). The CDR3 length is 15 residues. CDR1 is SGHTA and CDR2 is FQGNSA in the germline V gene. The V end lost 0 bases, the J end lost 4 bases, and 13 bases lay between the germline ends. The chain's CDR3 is CASSLAGGLQYEQYF. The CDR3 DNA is TGTGCCAGCAGCTTAGCGGGGGGGCTTCAGTACGAGCAGTACTTC.

DNA for the CDR3: TGTGCCAGCAGCCCAGCACAGGGGCGGGAATACGAGCAGTACTTC. This sequence encodes CASSPAQGREYEQYF. The rearrangement links TRBV7-9 to TRBJ2-7; weak D call: TRBD1 (7 bases). The CDR3 is made up of 15 amino acids. Per the germline V gene, CDR1 is SEHNR and CDR2 is FQNEAQ (reference sequence). Deletions cut 5 bases from V and 4 bases from J, with 18 bases between.

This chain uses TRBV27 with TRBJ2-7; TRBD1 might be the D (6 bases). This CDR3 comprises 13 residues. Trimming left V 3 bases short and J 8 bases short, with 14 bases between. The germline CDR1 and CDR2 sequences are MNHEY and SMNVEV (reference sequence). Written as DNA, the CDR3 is TGTGCCAGCAGTTTTCAACAGGGCCACCAGCAGTACTTC. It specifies CASSFQQGHQQYF.